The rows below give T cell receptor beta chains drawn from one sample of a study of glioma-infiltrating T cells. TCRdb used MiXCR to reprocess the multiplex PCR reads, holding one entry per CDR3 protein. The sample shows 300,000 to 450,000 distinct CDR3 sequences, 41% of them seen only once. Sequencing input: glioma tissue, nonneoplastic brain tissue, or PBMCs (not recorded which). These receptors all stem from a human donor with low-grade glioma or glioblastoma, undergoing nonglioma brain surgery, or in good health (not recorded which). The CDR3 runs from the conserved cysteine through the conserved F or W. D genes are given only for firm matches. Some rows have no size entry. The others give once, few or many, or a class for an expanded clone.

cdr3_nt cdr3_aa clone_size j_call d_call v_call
TGTGCCAGCAGTGAATTGCGACGGAACTATGGCTACACCTTC CASSELRRNYGYTF many TRBJ1-2 NA TRBV25-1
TGTGTTAGCAGTTTTAGCGGGAGCTCCTACGAGCAGTACTTC CVSSFSGSSYEQYF NA TRBJ2-7 TRBD2 TRBV27
TGTGCCAGCAGCCGTAGGGACGATGAGCAGTTCTTC CASSRRDDEQFF many TRBJ2-1 NA TRBV7-2
TGTGCCAGCAGCCACGGACTAGCGGGAGAGTGGGGCACAGATACGCAGTATTTT CASSHGLAGEWGTDTQYF many TRBJ2-3 TRBD2 TRBV7-2
TGTGCCAGCAGCAGATCCACCACGACCGGGGAGCTGTTTTTT CASSRSTTTGELFF few TRBJ2-2 NA TRBV7-2
TGTGCCAGCAGTGAACCGCCTGGAAGATACACAGATACGCAGTATTTT CASSEPPGRYTDTQYF NA TRBJ2-3 NA TRBV2
TGTGCCAGCAGCCCATTCCTTGGCGGACTAGCGGGAGTTAAGGAGACCCAGTACTTC CASSPFLGGLAGVKETQYF NA TRBJ2-5 TRBD2 TRBV25-1
TGCGCCAGCAGCACGGACAGGGGTCCTTCAGCCTACGAGCAGTACTTC CASSTDRGPSAYEQYF few TRBJ2-7 TRBD1 TRBV4-1
TGTGCCAACCCCTACGGGGAAAACACTGAAGCTTTCTTT CANPYGENTEAFF many TRBJ1-1 NA TRBV6-1
TGTGCCAGCAGCCCGACAGGGATAACTAACTATGGCTACACCTTC CASSPTGITNYGYTF few TRBJ1-2 TRBD1 TRBV12-3/TRBV12-4
TGTGCCAGCAGCTTGGCCCAACTACCCAGCTACACCTTC CASSLAQLPSYTF NA TRBJ1-2 NA TRBV7-9
TGTGCCAGCAGCCTAGAGGCTAGCGGGAGTCCACTCACACAGAATACGCAGTATTTT CASSLEASGSPLTQNTQYF few TRBJ2-3 TRBD2 TRBV13
TGTGCCAGCAGTTACCCCACACAGGGGGCAGTGGACACTGAAGCTTTCTTT CASSYPTQGAVDTEAFF few TRBJ1-1 TRBD1 TRBV6-2/TRBV6-3
TGTGCCAGCAGCCAATCGGGAGCCAATCAGCCCCAGCATTTT CASSQSGANQPQHF NA TRBJ1-5 NA TRBV16
TGTGCCAGCAGACTGACAGGGGGCCTAAACACAGATACGCAGTATTTT CASRLTGGLNTDTQYF few TRBJ2-3 TRBD1 TRBV6-1
TGTGCCAGCAGTTTATCGCAGGAAGACTATGGCTACACCTTC CASSLSQEDYGYTF NA TRBJ1-2 NA TRBV7-2
TGTGCCAGCAGCTCCTTCGGACTAGCGGGAGGGGGCGATGAGCAGTTCTTC CASSSFGLAGGGDEQFF NA TRBJ2-1 TRBD2 TRBV7-2
TGTGCCAGCAGTCACACCTACAAGCAGTTCTTC CASSHTYKQFF NA TRBJ2-1 NA TRBV14
TGTGCCAGCAGTTGCGTGAACCAGGGGGTTATGAACACTGGAGCTTTCTTT CASSCVNQGVMNTGAFF NA TRBJ1-1 TRBD1 TRBV28
TGTGCCAGCAGCCCGGCCCGGGACCGCGCTTTCTTT CASSPARDRAFF once TRBJ1-1 NA TRBV7-8